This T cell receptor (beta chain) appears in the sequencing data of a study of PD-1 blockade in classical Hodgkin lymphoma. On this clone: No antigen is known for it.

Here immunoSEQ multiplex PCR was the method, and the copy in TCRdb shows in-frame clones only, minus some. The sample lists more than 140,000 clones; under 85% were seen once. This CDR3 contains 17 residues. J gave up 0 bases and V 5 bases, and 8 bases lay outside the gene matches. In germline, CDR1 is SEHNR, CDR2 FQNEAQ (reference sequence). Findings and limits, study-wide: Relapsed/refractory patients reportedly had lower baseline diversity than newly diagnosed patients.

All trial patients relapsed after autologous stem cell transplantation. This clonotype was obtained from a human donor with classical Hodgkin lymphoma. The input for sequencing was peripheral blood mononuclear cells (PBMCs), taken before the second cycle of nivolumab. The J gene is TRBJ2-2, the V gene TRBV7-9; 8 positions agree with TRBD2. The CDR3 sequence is CASSPREGDSNTGELFF. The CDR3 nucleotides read TGTGCCAGCAGCCCCCGGGAGGGGGACTCGAACACCGGGGAGCTGTTTTTT.